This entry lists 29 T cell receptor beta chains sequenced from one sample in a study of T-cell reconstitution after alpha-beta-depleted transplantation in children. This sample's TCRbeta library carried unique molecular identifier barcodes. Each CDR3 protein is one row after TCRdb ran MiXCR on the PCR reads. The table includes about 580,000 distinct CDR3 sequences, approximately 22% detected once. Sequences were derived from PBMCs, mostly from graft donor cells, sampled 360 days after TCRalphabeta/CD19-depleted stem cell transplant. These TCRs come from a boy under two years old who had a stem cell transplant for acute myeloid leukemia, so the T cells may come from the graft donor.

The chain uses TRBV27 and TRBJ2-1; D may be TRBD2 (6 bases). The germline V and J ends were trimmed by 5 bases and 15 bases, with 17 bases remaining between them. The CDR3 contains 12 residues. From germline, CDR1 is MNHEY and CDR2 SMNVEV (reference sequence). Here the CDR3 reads CASSLPGGEWFF. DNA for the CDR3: TGTGCCAGCAGTCTACCTGGAGGGGAGTGGTTCTTC.

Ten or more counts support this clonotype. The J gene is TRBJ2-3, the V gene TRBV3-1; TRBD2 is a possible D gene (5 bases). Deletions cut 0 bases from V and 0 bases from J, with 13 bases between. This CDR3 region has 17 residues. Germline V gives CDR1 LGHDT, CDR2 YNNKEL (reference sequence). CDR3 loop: CASSQEGGYRSTDTQYF. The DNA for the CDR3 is TGTGCCAGCAGCCAAGAAGGAGGCTACCGGAGCACAGATACGCAGTATTTT.

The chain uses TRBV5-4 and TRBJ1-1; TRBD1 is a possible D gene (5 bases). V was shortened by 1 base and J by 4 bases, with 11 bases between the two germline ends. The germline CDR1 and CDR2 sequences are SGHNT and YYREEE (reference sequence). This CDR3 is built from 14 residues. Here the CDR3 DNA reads TGTGCCAGCAGCTTGATTCAGGGTAGCACTGAAGCTTTCTTT. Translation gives CASSLIQGSTEAFF.

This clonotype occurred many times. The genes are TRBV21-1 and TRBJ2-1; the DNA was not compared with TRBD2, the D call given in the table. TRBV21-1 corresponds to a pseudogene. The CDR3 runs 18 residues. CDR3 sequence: CASSKGTSGIKPYNEQFF. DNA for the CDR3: TGTGCCAGCAGCAAAGGGACCTCCGGGATTAAGCCCTACAATGAGCAGTTCTTC.

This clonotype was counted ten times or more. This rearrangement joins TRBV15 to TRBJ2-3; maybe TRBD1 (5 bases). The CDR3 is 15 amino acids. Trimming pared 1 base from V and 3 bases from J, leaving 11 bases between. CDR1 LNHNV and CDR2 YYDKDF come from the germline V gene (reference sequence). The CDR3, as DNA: TGTGCCACCAGCAGAGGGGGCGGAGAGACAGATACGCAGTATTTT. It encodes CATSRGGGETDTQYF.

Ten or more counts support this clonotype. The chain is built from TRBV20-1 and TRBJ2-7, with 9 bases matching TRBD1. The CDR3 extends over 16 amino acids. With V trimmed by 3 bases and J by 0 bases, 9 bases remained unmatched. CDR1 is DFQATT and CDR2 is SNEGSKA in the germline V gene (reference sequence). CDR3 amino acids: CSARGTGPNASYEQYV. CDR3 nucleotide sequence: TGCAGTGCTAGGGGGACAGGGCCCAACGCCTCCTACGAGCAGTACGTC.

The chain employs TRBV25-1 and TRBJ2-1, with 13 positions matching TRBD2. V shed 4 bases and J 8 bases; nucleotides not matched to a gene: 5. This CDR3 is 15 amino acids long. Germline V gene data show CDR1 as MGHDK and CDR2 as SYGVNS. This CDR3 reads CASSATSGGLYEQFF. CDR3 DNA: TGTGCCAGCAGTGCGACTAGCGGGGGGTTGTATGAGCAGTTCTTC. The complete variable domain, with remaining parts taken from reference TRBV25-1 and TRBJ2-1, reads EADIYQTPRYLVIGTGKKITLECSQTMGHDKMYWYQQDPGMELHLIHYSYGVNSTEKGDLSSESTVSRIRTEHFPLTLESARPSHTSQYLCASSATSGGLYEQFFGPGTRLTVL.

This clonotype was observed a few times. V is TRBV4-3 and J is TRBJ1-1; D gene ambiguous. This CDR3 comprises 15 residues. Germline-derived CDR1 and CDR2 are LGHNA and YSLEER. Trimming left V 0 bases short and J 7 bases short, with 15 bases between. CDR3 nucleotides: TGCGCCAGCAGCCAAGAGAGACGGGGATTCCTTGAAGCTTTCTTT. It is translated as CASSQERRGFLEAFF.

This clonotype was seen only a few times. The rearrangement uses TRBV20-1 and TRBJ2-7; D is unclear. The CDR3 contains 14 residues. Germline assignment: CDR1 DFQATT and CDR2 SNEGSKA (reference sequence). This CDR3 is CSPLGSGHIYEQYV. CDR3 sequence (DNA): TGCAGCCCTCTGGGGTCTGGTCACATCTACGAGCAGTACGTC.

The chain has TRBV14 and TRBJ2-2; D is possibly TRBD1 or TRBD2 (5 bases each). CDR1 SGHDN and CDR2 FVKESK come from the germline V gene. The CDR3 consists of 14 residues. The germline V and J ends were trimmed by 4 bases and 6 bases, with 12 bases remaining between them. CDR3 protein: CASSPRRGAGELFF. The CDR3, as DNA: TGTGCCAGCAGCCCTAGAAGGGGAGCCGGGGAGCTGTTTTTT.

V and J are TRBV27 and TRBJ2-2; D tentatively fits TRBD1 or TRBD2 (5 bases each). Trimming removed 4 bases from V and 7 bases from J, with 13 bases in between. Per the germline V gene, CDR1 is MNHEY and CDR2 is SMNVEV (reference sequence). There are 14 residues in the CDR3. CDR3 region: CASSSGTPVGELFF. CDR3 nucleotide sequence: TGTGCCAGCAGTTCCGGGACCCCGGTCGGGGAGCTGTTTTTT.

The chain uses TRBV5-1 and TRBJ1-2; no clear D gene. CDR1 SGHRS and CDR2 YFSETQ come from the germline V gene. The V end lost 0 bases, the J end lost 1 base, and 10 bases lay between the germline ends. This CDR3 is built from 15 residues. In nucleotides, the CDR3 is TGCGCCAGCAGCTTGGCTCCCGACCTTAACTATGGCTACACCTTC. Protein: CASSLAPDLNYGYTF.

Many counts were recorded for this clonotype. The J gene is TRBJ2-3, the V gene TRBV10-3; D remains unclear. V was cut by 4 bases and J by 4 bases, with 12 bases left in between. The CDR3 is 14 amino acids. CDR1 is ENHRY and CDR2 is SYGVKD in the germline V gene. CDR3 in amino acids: CAISATKAADTQYF. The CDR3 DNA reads TGTGCCATCAGTGCGACAAAGGCCGCAGATACGCAGTATTTT.

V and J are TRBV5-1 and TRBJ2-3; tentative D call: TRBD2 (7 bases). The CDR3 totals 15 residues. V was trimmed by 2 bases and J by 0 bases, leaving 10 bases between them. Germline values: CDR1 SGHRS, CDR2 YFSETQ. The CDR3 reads CASSFGGQSTDTQYF. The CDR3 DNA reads TGCGCCAGCAGCTTCGGGGGGCAGAGCACAGATACGCAGTATTTT.

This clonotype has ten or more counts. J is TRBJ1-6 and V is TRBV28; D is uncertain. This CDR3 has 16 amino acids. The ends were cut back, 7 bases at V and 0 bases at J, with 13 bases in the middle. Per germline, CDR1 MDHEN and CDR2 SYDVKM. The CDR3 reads CASISVGSSYNSPLHF. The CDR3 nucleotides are TGTGCCAGCATCTCAGTGGGATCCTCCTATAATTCACCCCTCCACTTT.

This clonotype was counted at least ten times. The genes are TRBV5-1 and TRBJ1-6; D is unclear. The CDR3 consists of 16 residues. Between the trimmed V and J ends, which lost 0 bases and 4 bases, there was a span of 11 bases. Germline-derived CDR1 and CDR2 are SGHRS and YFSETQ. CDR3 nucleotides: TGCGCCAGCAGCTTGGCCGGGAATGGTTATAATTCACCCCTCCACTTT. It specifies CASSLAGNGYNSPLHF.

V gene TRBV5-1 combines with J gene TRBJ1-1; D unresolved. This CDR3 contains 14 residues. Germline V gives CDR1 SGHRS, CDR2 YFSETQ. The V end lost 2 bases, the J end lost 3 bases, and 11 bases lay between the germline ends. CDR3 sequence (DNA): TGCGCCAGCAGCTTTAATGTCGGGGACACTGAAGCTTTCTTT. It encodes CASSFNVGDTEAFF.

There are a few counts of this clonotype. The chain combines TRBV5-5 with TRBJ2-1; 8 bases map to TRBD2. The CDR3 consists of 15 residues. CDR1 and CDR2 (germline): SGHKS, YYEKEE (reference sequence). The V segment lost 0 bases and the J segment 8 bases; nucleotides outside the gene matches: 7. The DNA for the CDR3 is TGTGCCAGCAGCTTGGGCGGGGGGACCTCGGATGAGCAGTTCTTC. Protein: CASSLGGGTSDEQFF.

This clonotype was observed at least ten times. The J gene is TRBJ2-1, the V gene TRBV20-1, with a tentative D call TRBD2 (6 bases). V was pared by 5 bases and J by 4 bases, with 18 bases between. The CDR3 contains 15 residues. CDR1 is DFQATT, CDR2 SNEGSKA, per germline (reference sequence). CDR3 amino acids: CSAQDVGGRYNEQFF. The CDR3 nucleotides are TGCAGTGCTCAAGATGTGGGGGGACGTTACAATGAGCAGTTCTTC.

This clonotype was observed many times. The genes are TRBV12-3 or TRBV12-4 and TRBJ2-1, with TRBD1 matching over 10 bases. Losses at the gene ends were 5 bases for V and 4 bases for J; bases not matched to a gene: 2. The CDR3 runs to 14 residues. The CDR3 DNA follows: TGTGCCAGCAGTGGGGGACAGGGGTACAATGAGCAGTTCTTC. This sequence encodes CASSGGQGYNEQFF.

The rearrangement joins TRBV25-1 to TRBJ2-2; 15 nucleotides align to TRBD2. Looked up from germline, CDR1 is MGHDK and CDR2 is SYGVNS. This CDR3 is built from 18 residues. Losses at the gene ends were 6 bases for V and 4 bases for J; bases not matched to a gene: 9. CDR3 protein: CASRGLAGGASTTGELFF. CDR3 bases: TGTGCCAGCAGGGGACTAGCGGGGGGCGCATCAACCACCGGGGAGCTGTTTTTT. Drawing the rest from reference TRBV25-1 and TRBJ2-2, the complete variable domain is EADIYQTPRYLVIGTGKKITLECSQTMGHDKMYWYQQDPGMELHLIHYSYGVNSTEKGDLSSESTVSRIRTEHFPLTLESARPSHTSQYLCASRGLAGGASTTGELFFGEGSRLTVL.

CDR3: CASSPGLVSTGELFF. CDR3 nucleotide sequence: TGTGCCAGCAGTCCGGGACTAGTCAGCACCGGGGAGCTGTTTTTT. This chain links TRBV12-3 or TRBV12-4 with TRBJ2-2; TRBD2 matches at 8 bases. V shed 5 bases, J shed 4 bases, and the junction held 6 bases outside the gene matches. The CDR3 runs 15 residues.

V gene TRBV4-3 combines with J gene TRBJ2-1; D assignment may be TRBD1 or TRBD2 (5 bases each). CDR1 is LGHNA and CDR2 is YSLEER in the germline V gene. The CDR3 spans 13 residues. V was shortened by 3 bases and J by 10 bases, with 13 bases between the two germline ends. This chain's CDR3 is CASSQDFREEQFF. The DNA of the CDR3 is TGCGCCAGCAGCCAGGATTTCAGGGAGGAGCAGTTCTTC.

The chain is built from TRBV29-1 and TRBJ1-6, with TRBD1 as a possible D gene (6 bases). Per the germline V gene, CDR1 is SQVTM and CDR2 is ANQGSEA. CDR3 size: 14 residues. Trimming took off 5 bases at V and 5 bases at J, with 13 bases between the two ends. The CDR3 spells CSVRTAADNSPLHF. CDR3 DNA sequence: TGCAGCGTTAGGACAGCTGCCGATAATTCACCCCTCCACTTT.

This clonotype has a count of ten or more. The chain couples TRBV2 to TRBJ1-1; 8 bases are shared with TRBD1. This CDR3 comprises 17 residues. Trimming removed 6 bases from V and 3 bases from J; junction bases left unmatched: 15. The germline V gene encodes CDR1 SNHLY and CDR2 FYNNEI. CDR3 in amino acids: CASRDRTGRSVDTEAFF. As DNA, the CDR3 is TGTGCCAGCAGGGATCGGACAGGGCGGTCGGTCGACACTGAAGCTTTCTTT.

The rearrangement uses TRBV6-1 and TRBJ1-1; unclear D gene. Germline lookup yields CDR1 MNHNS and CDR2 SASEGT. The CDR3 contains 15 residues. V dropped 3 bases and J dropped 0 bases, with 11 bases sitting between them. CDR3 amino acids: CASSDPNSMNTEAFF. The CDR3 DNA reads TGTGCCAGCAGTGATCCAAACAGCATGAACACTGAAGCTTTCTTT.

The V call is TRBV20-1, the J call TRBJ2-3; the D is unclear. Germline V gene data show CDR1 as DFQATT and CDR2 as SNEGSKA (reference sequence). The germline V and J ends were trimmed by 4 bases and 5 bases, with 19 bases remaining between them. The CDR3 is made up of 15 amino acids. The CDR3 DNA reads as TGCAGTGCTAACCCGTCCGGTTTACACAGAGATACGCAGTATTTT. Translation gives CSANPSGLHRDTQYF.

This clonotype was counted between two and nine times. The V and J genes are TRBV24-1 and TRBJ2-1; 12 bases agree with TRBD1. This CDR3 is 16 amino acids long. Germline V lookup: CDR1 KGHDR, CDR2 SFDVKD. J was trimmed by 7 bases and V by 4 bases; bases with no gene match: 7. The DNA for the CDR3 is TGTGCCACCAGTGACGCCGGGACAGGGGGCGAGAATGAGCAGTTCTTC. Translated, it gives CATSDAGTGGENEQFF.

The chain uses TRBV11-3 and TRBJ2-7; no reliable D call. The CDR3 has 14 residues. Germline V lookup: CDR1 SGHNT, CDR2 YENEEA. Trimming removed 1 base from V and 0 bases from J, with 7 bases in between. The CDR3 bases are TGTGCCAGCAGCTTAGGACTCTACTCCTACGAGCAGTACTTC. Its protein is CASSLGLYSYEQYF.